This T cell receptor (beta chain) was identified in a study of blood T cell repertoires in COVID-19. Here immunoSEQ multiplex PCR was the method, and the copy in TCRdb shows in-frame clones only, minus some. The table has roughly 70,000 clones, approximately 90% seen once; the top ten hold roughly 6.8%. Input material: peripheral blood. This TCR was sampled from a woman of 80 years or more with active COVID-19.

CDR3 nucleotide sequence: TGTGCCAGCAGTTACCCGGGACTTTTCAATGAGCAGTTCTTC. It specifies CASSYPGLFNEQFF. This chain joins TRBV6-2 or TRBV6-3 and TRBJ2-1, with a possible D match to TRBD2 (6 bases). The V end lost 2 bases, the J end lost 6 bases, and 11 bases lay between the germline ends. The CDR3 consists of 14 residues. The germline V gene has CDR1 MNHEY and CDR2 SVGEGT.